The 30 T cell receptor beta chains given below trace back to one sample, sequenced in a study of CD8 T cells in ankylosing spondylitis. A single record per CDR3 protein comes from TCRdb applying MiXCR to the 5' RACE reads. The profile shows 150,000 to 200,000 distinct CDR3 sequences, approximately 32% of them singletons. Input material: synovial fluid, either unsorted or a sorted T cell fraction (not recorded which). These receptor sequences come from a male donor with ankylosing spondylitis.

This clonotype showed up just a few times. The junction and the germline gene differ at one end; a read error may be behind it. This chain links TRBV20-1 with TRBJ1-5, with D unclear. The V gene's germline CDR1 is DFQATT and CDR2 SNEGSKA (reference sequence). This CDR3 region has 17 residues. The CDR3 region has the DNA TGCTGTGCTAGAGACCCGAGCCGCCGATATGGCAATCAGCCCCAGCATTTT. It encodes CCARDPSRRYGNQPQHF.

The chain joins TRBV24-1 to TRBJ2-2; D is tentatively TRBD1 or TRBD2 (5 bases each). The CDR3 contains 12 residues. V was shortened by 7 bases and J by 7 bases, with 9 bases between the two germline ends. Germline V gene data show CDR1 as KGHDR and CDR2 as SFDVKD. The CDR3 DNA follows: TGTGCCACCAGGGGACCTCTCGGGGAGCTGTTTTTT. Its protein product is CATRGPLGELFF.

The chain joins TRBV20-1 to TRBJ1-2; 8 positions agree with TRBD1. With 5 bases clipped from V and 4 bases from J, the junction kept 9 bases outside the gene matches. Germline-derived CDR1 and CDR2 are DFQATT and SNEGSKA (reference sequence). The CDR3 has 14 residues. The CDR3 protein is CSAAGQGLIYGYTF. The CDR3, as DNA: TGCAGTGCTGCTGGACAGGGCCTTATCTATGGCTACACCTTC.

This clonotype was seen more than once but under ten times. This chain links TRBV16 with TRBJ1-1, with unresolved D. CDR1 is KGHSY and CDR2 is FQNENV in the germline V gene. V dropped 0 bases and J dropped 3 bases, with 5 bases sitting between them. The CDR3 sequence is 13 residues long. The CDR3 loop is CASSQSSYTEAFF. The CDR3 bases are TGTGCCAGCAGCCAATCGTCGTACACTGAAGCTTTCTTT. Supplemented by reference TRBV16 and TRBJ1-1, the full variable domain reads GEEVAQTPKHLVRGEGQKAKLYCAPIKGHSYVFWYQQVLKNEFKFLISFQNENVFDETGMPKERFSAKCLPNSPCSLEIQATKLEDSAVYFCASSQSSYTEAFFGQGTRLTVV.

V is TRBV6-1 and J is TRBJ1-5; weak D call: TRBD1 (5 bases). Trimming took off 7 bases at V and 0 bases at J, with 19 bases between the two ends. Germline loops: CDR1 MNHNS, CDR2 SASEGT. This CDR3 is built from 17 residues. This CDR3 is CASTTWGGDSSNQPQHF. In DNA, the CDR3 is TGTGCCAGCACCACTTGGGGGGGAGACAGTAGCAATCAGCCCCAGCATTTT.

This clonotype was picked up a small number of times. The chain carries TRBV2 and TRBJ2-5; 9 nucleotides match TRBD2. CDR1 is SNHLY, CDR2 FYNNEI, per germline. The CDR3 spans 15 residues. Trimming at V came to 4 bases and at J to 5 bases, leaving 8 bases not matched to a gene. The CDR3 coding sequence is TGTGCCAGCAGTGCGGAACTAGCGGGCTGGGAGACCCAGTACTTC. It translates to CASSAELAGWETQYF.

This clonotype was detected ten times or more. The rearrangement joins TRBV5-1 to TRBJ2-2; the D is unclear. V lost 2 bases and J 0 bases, leaving 8 bases between the germline ends. The CDR3 loop spans 15 amino acids. Looked up from germline, CDR1 is SGHRS and CDR2 is YFSETQ. Here the CDR3 DNA reads TGCGCCAGCAGCTTTGGCAGCACGAACACCGGGGAGCTGTTTTTT. This translates into CASSFGSTNTGELFF.

V usage is TRBV20-1 and J usage is TRBJ1-1; TRBD1 matches at 7 bases. V was pared by 6 bases and J by 1 base, with 8 bases of the junction left unmatched. The CDR3 runs to 14 residues. Germline loops: CDR1 DFQATT, CDR2 SNEGSKA (reference sequence). CDR3 residues: CSADDRAGNTEAFF. The CDR3 bases are TGCAGTGCCGACGACAGGGCCGGGAACACTGAAGCTTTCTTT.

In this sample, this clonotype turned up a few times. The gene calls are TRBV2 and TRBJ2-2; D is perhaps TRBD2 (5 bases). Trimming pared 7 bases from V and 3 bases from J, leaving 15 bases between. In germline, CDR1 is SNHLY, CDR2 FYNNEI. This CDR3 contains 15 residues. In nucleotides, the CDR3 is TGTGCCAGCACCCCTCTGCGAGGGCACACCGGGGAGCTGTTTTTT. It yields the protein CASTPLRGHTGELFF.

The chain recombines TRBV12-3 or TRBV12-4 with TRBJ2-3; 7 nucleotides match TRBD2. The junction had 13 bases not matched to a gene; V was cut back by 4 bases and J by 6 bases. The CDR3 extends over 16 amino acids. The CDR3 sequence is CASSSRRDGGSDTQYF. The CDR3 DNA is TGTGCCAGCAGTTCCAGGAGAGACGGGGGGTCGGATACGCAGTATTTT.

This clonotype has ten or more counts. The rearrangement uses TRBV12-3 or TRBV12-4 and TRBJ1-1, with D perhaps matching TRBD1 (5 bases). Trimming took off 5 bases at V and 0 bases at J, with 10 bases between the two ends. This CDR3 region has 14 residues. The CDR3 reads CASSPGHMNTEAFF. The CDR3 DNA reads as TGTGCCAGCAGTCCAGGACACATGAACACTGAAGCTTTCTTT.

CDR3 nucleotides: TGCAGTGCTAGAGATTTTGCGGGAGCGATTCAAGATACGCAGTATTTT. This gives the protein CSARDFAGAIQDTQYF. This sequence joins TRBV20-1 and TRBJ2-3, with 7 bases fitting TRBD2. The CDR3 loop spans 16 amino acids. V lost 0 bases and J lost 5; bases outside the gene matches: 11. The germline CDR1 and CDR2 sequences are DFQATT and SNEGSKA (reference sequence).

This clonotype was seen more than once but under ten times. The rearrangement links TRBV7-2 to TRBJ2-3; 7 nucleotides agree with TRBD2. CDR1 is SGHTA, CDR2 FQGNSA, per germline. The CDR3 extends over 15 amino acids. V shed 9 bases, J shed 4 bases, and the junction held 13 bases outside the gene matches. Here the CDR3 reads CASSGGSIDADTQYF. CDR3 sequence (DNA): TGTGCCAGTTCGGGCGGGAGTATCGACGCAGATACGCAGTATTTT.

The V and J genes are TRBV5-6 and TRBJ1-1, with D maybe TRBD1 (6 bases). The germline gives CDR1 SGHDT, CDR2 YYEEEE. V shed 2 bases and J shed 7 bases, with 15 bases lying between them. CDR3 size: 14 residues. The DNA for the CDR3 is TGTGCCAGCAGCTTTAGAGGGGGACCCCATGAAGCTTTCTTT. This codes for CASSFRGGPHEAFF. Combining the CDR3 with reference TRBV5-6 and TRBJ1-1 gives the whole variable domain DAGVTQSPTHLIKTRGQQVTLRCSPKSGHDTVSWYQQALGQGPQFIFQYYEEEERQRGNFPDRFSGHQFPNYSSELNVNALLLGDSALYLCASSFRGGPHEAFFGQGTRLTVV.

The table lists this clonotype with a few counts. The chain is built from TRBV5-6 and TRBJ1-2; a weak D match, TRBD1 (5 bases). CDR1 is SGHDT, CDR2 YYEEEE, per germline. Trimming shortened V by 7 bases and J by 0 bases, and 10 bases separated the two germline ends. The CDR3 loop spans 13 amino acids. CDR3 nucleotide sequence: TGTGCCAGCCGGGGGACGGCTAACTATGGCTACACCTTC. This codes for CASRGTANYGYTF.

The chain combines TRBV5-1 with TRBJ1-4, with D possibly matching TRBD1 (5 bases). Trimming cost V 0 bases and J 8 bases, with 8 bases left between them. The CDR3 is 13 amino acids. CDR1 and CDR2 from the germline V gene are SGHRS and YFSETQ. The CDR3 spells CASSLGDVEKLFF. The DNA of the CDR3 is TGCGCCAGCAGCTTGGGGGACGTGGAAAAACTGTTTTTT. Supplemented by reference TRBV5-1 and TRBJ1-4, the full variable domain reads KAGVTQTPRYLIKTRGQQVTLSCSPISGHRSVSWYQQTPGQGLQFLFEYFSETQRNKGNFPGRFSGRQFSNSRSEMNVSTLELGDSALYLCASSLGDVEKLFFGSGTQLSVL.

This clonotype was counted a few times. The rearrangement uses TRBV15 and TRBJ1-2; perhaps TRBD1 as D (5 bases). The V and J ends lost 8 bases and 8 bases respectively, with 24 bases between them. This CDR3 contains 15 residues. Per germline, CDR1 LNHNV and CDR2 YYDKDF (reference sequence). The CDR3 is CATGRTGTSMEGYTF. Here the CDR3 DNA reads TGTGCCACCGGGAGGACCGGGACTTCCATGGAGGGCTACACCTTC. The full variable domain, with the rest looked up from reference TRBV15 and TRBJ1-2, is DAMVIQNPRYQVTQFGKPVTLSCSQTLNHNVMYWYQQKSSQAPKLLFHYYDKDFNNEADTPDNFQSRRPNTSFCFLDIRSPGLGDTAMYLCATGRTGTSMEGYTFGSGTRLTVV.

This chain joins TRBV7-8 and TRBJ2-5; 9 bases align to TRBD1. The CDR3 has 15 amino acids. Germline V gives CDR1 SGHVS, CDR2 FQNEAQ. The V and J ends lost 5 bases and 5 bases, in that order; junction bases with no gene match: 9. CDR3 DNA sequence: TGTGCCAGCAGCGTACAGGGGGCTTATGGGGAGACCCAGTACTTC. It translates to CASSVQGAYGETQYF.

This clonotype was detected many times. The chain links TRBV5-8 to TRBJ2-1, with 8 nucleotides matching TRBD1. V lost 5 bases to trimming and J lost 15 bases; unmatched junction nucleotides: 13. Germline CDR1 reads SGHTS; CDR2 reads YDEGEE. This CDR3 contains 13 residues. The CDR3 loop reads CASSLQGVTLRFF. For the CDR3, the DNA is TGTGCCAGCAGTTTACAGGGGGTCACTTTGCGGTTCTTC.

This chain uses TRBV20-1 with TRBJ2-1; D uncertain. Germline V gives CDR1 DFQATT, CDR2 SNEGSKA (reference sequence). Deletions cut 3 bases from V and 2 bases from J, with 11 bases between. This CDR3 comprises 14 residues. CDR3 DNA: TGCAGTGCTAGGATCGCCGGACCCTACAATGAGCAGTTCTTC. It translates to CSARIAGPYNEQFF.

The V and J genes are TRBV4-2 and TRBJ2-7; 8 nucleotides match TRBD2. Trimming at V came to 2 bases and at J to 2 bases, leaving 5 bases not matched to a gene. CDR1 LGHNA and CDR2 YNFKEQ come from the germline V gene. This CDR3 region has 15 residues. In DNA form, the CDR3 reads TGTGCCAGCAGCCAATCTGCGGGGGGTACCTACGAGCAGTACTTC. This encodes CASSQSAGGTYEQYF.

This clonotype was recorded at least ten times. The chain carries TRBV15 and TRBJ2-7; TRBD1 aligns across 8 bases. The CDR3 totals 16 residues. Germline trimming cut 1 base from V and 3 bases from J; bases unmatched to any gene: 8. CDR1 and CDR2 (germline): LNHNV, YYDKDF (reference sequence). DNA of the CDR3: TGTGCCACCAGCAGAGGAGGAACAGGGGGGATCTACGAGCAGTACTTC. Its translation is CATSRGGTGGIYEQYF.

The rearrangement joins TRBV28 to TRBJ2-7, with D possibly matching TRBD1 (5 bases). Germline V CDR1 and CDR2: MDHEN, SYDVKM. Trimming cost V 11 bases and J 4 bases, with 18 bases left between them. CDR3 length equals 13 residues. Here the CDR3 reads CAVLGPGLYEQYF. The DNA of the CDR3 is TGTGCCGTTCTGGGGCCAGGGTTGTACGAGCAGTACTTC.

The chain combines TRBV2 with TRBJ2-7; a possible D gene is TRBD1 (6 bases). The CDR3 has 15 residues. V lost 4 bases and J 0 bases, leaving 13 bases between the germline ends. Germline assignment: CDR1 SNHLY and CDR2 FYNNEI. DNA for the CDR3: TGTGCCAGCAGTGGACAGGAGATACCCTCCTACGAGCAGTACTTC. Its protein is CASSGQEIPSYEQYF.

This clonotype was detected only once. The CDR3 spells CAIWDRGGGELFF. DNA for the CDR3: TGTGCCATTTGGGACAGGGGCGGCGGGGAGCTGTTTTTT. The chain joins TRBV27 to TRBJ2-2; 10 positions agree with TRBD1. The CDR3 is 13 amino acids. Germline lookup yields CDR1 MNHEY and CDR2 SMNVEV (reference sequence). J lost 7 bases, V lost 10 bases, and 6 bases had no gene match.

V is TRBV5-1 and J is TRBJ2-5; D might be TRBD1 (5 bases). This CDR3 is 14 amino acids long. From germline, CDR1 is SGHRS and CDR2 YFSETQ. The ends were cut back, 1 base at V and 5 bases at J, with 12 bases in the middle. In nucleotides, the CDR3 is TGCGCCAGCAGCTTGTTGCAGGGATACGAGACCCAGTACTTC. Residues: CASSLLQGYETQYF.

This clonotype was picked up a small number of times. The V call is TRBV9, the J call TRBJ2-5; 7 bases are shared with TRBD2. Trimming removed 2 bases from V and 2 bases from J; junction bases left unmatched: 6. Per germline, CDR1 SGDLS and CDR2 YYNGEE. The CDR3 contains 15 residues. CDR3 sequence reads: CASSVDSGIQETQYF. The DNA for the CDR3 is TGTGCCAGCAGCGTTGACAGCGGGATACAAGAGACCCAGTACTTC.

This clonotype has at least ten counts. This CDR3 is CASSLAGSGSYNEQFF. Here the CDR3 DNA reads TGCGCCAGCAGCTTAGCAGGGTCGGGGTCCTACAATGAGCAGTTCTTC. V usage is TRBV5-1 and J usage is TRBJ2-1, with D perhaps being TRBD1 or TRBD2 (5 bases each). With 2 bases removed from V and 1 base from J, the gap between germline ends came to 13 bases. CDR3 size: 16 residues. The V gene's germline CDR1 is SGHRS and CDR2 YFSETQ.

This clonotype has only a few counts. V is TRBV5-4 and J is TRBJ1-1; D is undetermined. The CDR3 length is 14 residues. Per the germline V gene, CDR1 is SGHNT and CDR2 is YYREEE (reference sequence). Trimming removed 0 bases from V and 3 bases from J, with 9 bases in between. CDR3 nucleotides: TGTGCCAGCAGCTTGGGTGGTGTTGACACTGAAGCTTTCTTT. Protein sequence: CASSLGGVDTEAFF. Full variable domain (missing parts from reference TRBV5-4 and TRBJ1-1): ETGVTQSPTHLIKTRGQQVTLRCSSQSGHNTVSWYQQALGQGPQFIFQYYREEENGRGNFPPRFSGLQFPNYSSELNVNALELDDSALYLCASSLGGVDTEAFFGQGTRLTVV.

The rearrangement joins TRBV7-6 to TRBJ2-5; 10 bases agree with TRBD2. Germline trimming cut 3 bases from V and 5 bases from J; bases unmatched to any gene: 9. The CDR3 has 16 amino acids. Looked up from germline, CDR1 is SGHVS and CDR2 is FNYEAQ. CDR3 in DNA: TGTGCCAGCAGCTTCGTCTCTGGAGCGGGAGGGGAGACCCAGTACTTC. It is translated as CASSFVSGAGGETQYF.